A selection of T cell receptor beta chains follows, all from one sample in a study of early T cells in non-severe SARS-CoV-2 infection. TCRdb re-analysed the 5' RACE reads in MiXCR, keeping a single row per CDR3 protein. The profile shows tens of thousands of distinct CDR3 sequences, more than 8% of them singletons. The specimen sequenced was whole blood. These receptor sequences come from an adult who was a healthcare worker with PCR-confirmed SARS-CoV-2 infection or an uninfected control (not recorded which). Both conserved end residues are part of each CDR3. The order of the fields is J gene, clone size, V gene, D gene, CDR3 protein, CDR3 DNA. The D gene is left open where the match is weak. Some rows have no size entry. The others give once, few or many, or a class for an expanded clone.

j_call: TRBJ2-2; clone_size: few; v_call: TRBV9; d_call: .; cdr3_aa: CASSPVGAGELFF; cdr3_nt: TGTGCCAGCAGCCCCGTAGGAGCCGGGGAGCTGTTTTTT
j_call: TRBJ2-3; clone_size: many; v_call: TRBV10-3; d_call: TRBD1; cdr3_aa: CATAPSTGGLTDTQYF; cdr3_nt: TGTGCCACCGCACCCTCGACAGGGGGCCTCACAGATACGCAGTATTTT
j_call: TRBJ2-2; clone_size: many; v_call: TRBV11-2; d_call: .; cdr3_aa: CASSLGHNTGELFF; cdr3_nt: TGTGCCAGCAGCTTGGGACACAACACCGGGGAGCTGTTTTTT
j_call: TRBJ1-1; clone_size: many; v_call: TRBV6-5; d_call: TRBD1; cdr3_aa: CASSNNRGTEAFF; cdr3_nt: TGTGCCAGCAGTAATAACAGGGGCACTGAAGCTTTCTTT
j_call: TRBJ1-4; clone_size: many; v_call: TRBV6-1; d_call: .; cdr3_aa: CASSGGSINEKLFF; cdr3_nt: TGTGCCAGCAGTGGCGGGAGTATTAATGAAAAACTGTTTTTT
j_call: TRBJ1-2; clone_size: many; v_call: TRBV29-1; d_call: .; cdr3_aa: CSVEDLPGGGYTF; cdr3_nt: TGCAGCGTTGAAGATCTGCCGGGAGGTGGCTACACCTTC
j_call: TRBJ1-2; clone_size: many; v_call: TRBV12-3/TRBV12-4; d_call: TRBD1; cdr3_aa: CASSARGTGGYTF; cdr3_nt: TGTGCCAGCAGTGCGAGGGGGACAGGAGGCTACACCTTC
j_call: TRBJ2-3; clone_size: .; v_call: TRBV5-4; d_call: .; cdr3_aa: CVSSPRPLLSTDTQYF; cdr3_nt: TGTGTCAGCAGCCCGCGACCGTTACTGAGCACAGATACGCAGTATTTT
j_call: TRBJ2-4; clone_size: .; v_call: TRBV7-8; d_call: .; cdr3_aa: CASSLAKGSAKNVQYF; cdr3_nt: TGTGCCAGCAGCTTAGCCAAGGGCAGTGCCAAAAACGTTCAGTACTTC
j_call: TRBJ2-7; clone_size: many; v_call: TRBV29-1; d_call: .; cdr3_aa: CSGGTAPYEQYF; cdr3_nt: TGCAGCGGAGGGACGGCTCCCTACGAGCAGTACTTC
j_call: TRBJ1-5; clone_size: many; v_call: TRBV7-9; d_call: .; cdr3_aa: CASSGTESNQPQHF; cdr3_nt: TGTGCCAGCAGCGGGACCGAAAGCAATCAGCCCCAGCATTTT
j_call: TRBJ2-7; clone_size: .; v_call: TRBV20-1; d_call: TRBD2; cdr3_aa: CSAVGLASYEQYF; cdr3_nt: TGCAGTGCTGTAGGACTAGCCTCCTACGAGCAGTACTTC
j_call: TRBJ1-1; clone_size: many; v_call: TRBV4-3; d_call: .; cdr3_aa: CASSQGIRHPEAFF; cdr3_nt: TGCGCCAGCAGCCAGGGTATAAGACACCCTGAAGCTTTCTTT
j_call: TRBJ2-5; clone_size: .; v_call: TRBV19; d_call: TRBD1; cdr3_aa: CASSFDREETQYF; cdr3_nt: TGTGCCAGTAGTTTCGACAGGGAAGAGACCCAGTACTTC
j_call: TRBJ2-7; clone_size: few; v_call: TRBV29-1; d_call: .; cdr3_aa: CSVARDFYEQYF; cdr3_nt: TGCAGCGTTGCCCGGGACTTCTACGAGCAGTACTTC
j_call: TRBJ1-1; clone_size: .; v_call: TRBV2; d_call: TRBD1; cdr3_aa: CASSETPDRARTEAFF; cdr3_nt: TGTGCCAGCAGTGAAACCCCCGACAGGGCGAGGACTGAAGCTTTCTTT
j_call: TRBJ2-1; clone_size: many; v_call: TRBV5-1; d_call: .; cdr3_aa: CASSLIREELFF; cdr3_nt: TGCGCCAGCAGCTTGATACGTGAAGAGTTGTTCTTC
j_call: TRBJ2-1; clone_size: many; v_call: TRBV20-1; d_call: .; cdr3_aa: CSAGGWARDSYNEQFF; cdr3_nt: TGCAGTGCCGGAGGGTGGGCTAGGGATTCCTACAATGAGCAGTTCTTC
j_call: TRBJ2-2; clone_size: many; v_call: TRBV24-1; d_call: TRBD2; cdr3_aa: CATSARTPRGSGELFF; cdr3_nt: TGTGCCACCAGTGCTCGGACTCCGCGGGGGTCCGGGGAGCTGTTTTTT
j_call: TRBJ2-5; clone_size: many; v_call: TRBV11-2; d_call: .; cdr3_aa: CASSLSAEETQYF; cdr3_nt: TGTGCCAGCAGCTTGTCAGCAGAAGAGACCCAGTACTTC
j_call: TRBJ2-1; clone_size: few; v_call: TRBV6-1; d_call: .; cdr3_aa: CASSIEGPVYNEQFF; cdr3_nt: TGTGCCAGTTCAATTGAGGGTCCCGTCTACAATGAGCAGTTCTTC
j_call: TRBJ1-1; clone_size: .; v_call: TRBV7-9; d_call: TRBD1; cdr3_aa: CASSPPGQRAEAFF; cdr3_nt: TGTGCCAGCAGCCCTCCGGGACAGCGAGCCGAAGCTTTCTTT
j_call: TRBJ1-2; clone_size: many; v_call: TRBV6-2/TRBV6-3; d_call: TRBD1; cdr3_aa: CASRRGDRLYYGYTF; cdr3_nt: TGTGCCAGCAGAAGGGGGGACAGACTCTACTATGGCTACACCTTC
j_call: TRBJ1-1; clone_size: many; v_call: TRBV12-5; d_call: .; cdr3_aa: CASGFANTEAFF; cdr3_nt: TGTGCTAGTGGTTTCGCGAACACTGAAGCTTTCTTT
j_call: TRBJ2-7; clone_size: .; v_call: TRBV9; d_call: TRBD2; cdr3_aa: CASSKTSASYEQYF; cdr3_nt: TGTGCCAGCAGCAAAACTAGCGCCTCCTACGAGCAGTACTTC
j_call: TRBJ1-6; clone_size: many; v_call: TRBV15; d_call: .; cdr3_aa: CATSRGLMGARDSPLHF; cdr3_nt: TGTGCCACCAGCAGAGGGTTGATGGGGGCGCGGGATTCACCCCTCCACTTT
j_call: TRBJ2-7; clone_size: .; v_call: TRBV11-3; d_call: TRBD1; cdr3_aa: CASSKGQGPSYEQYF; cdr3_nt: TGTGCCAGCAGCAAGGGACAGGGACCTTCCTACGAGCAGTACTTC
j_call: TRBJ2-1; clone_size: many; v_call: TRBV12-3/TRBV12-4; d_call: .; cdr3_aa: CASRRSTRNEQFF; cdr3_nt: TGTGCCAGCAGACGCTCAACCCGGAATGAGCAGTTCTTC
j_call: TRBJ1-5; clone_size: few; v_call: TRBV12-3/TRBV12-4; d_call: TRBD1; cdr3_aa: CASSRQGDQPQHF; cdr3_nt: TGTGCCAGCAGCCGACAGGGGGATCAGCCCCAGCATTTT
j_call: TRBJ2-7; clone_size: .; v_call: TRBV28; d_call: .; cdr3_aa: CASMDNNSYEQYF; cdr3_nt: TGTGCCAGCATGGACAACAACTCCTACGAGCAGTACTTC
j_call: TRBJ1-5; clone_size: many; v_call: TRBV29-1; d_call: TRBD1; cdr3_aa: CSVTTGVGQPQHF; cdr3_nt: TGCAGCGTCACGACAGGGGTGGGGCAGCCCCAGCATTTT
j_call: TRBJ1-5; clone_size: many; v_call: TRBV7-9; d_call: .; cdr3_aa: CASTFQGPDFNQPQHF; cdr3_nt: TGTGCCAGCACCTTTCAGGGTCCCGACTTCAATCAGCCCCAGCATTTT
j_call: TRBJ2-3; clone_size: many; v_call: TRBV7-9; d_call: TRBD2; cdr3_aa: CASSPRTSGHPDTQYF; cdr3_nt: TGTGCCAGCAGCCCGAGGACTAGCGGTCACCCAGATACGCAGTATTTT
j_call: TRBJ2-5; clone_size: .; v_call: TRBV20-1; d_call: .; cdr3_aa: CSAYSDGVETQYF; cdr3_nt: TGCAGTGCCTACAGTGACGGCGTGGAGACCCAGTACTTC
j_call: TRBJ1-5; clone_size: few; v_call: TRBV19; d_call: .; cdr3_aa: CASSRNNQPQHF; cdr3_nt: TGTGCCAGTAGCCGAAACAATCAGCCCCAGCATTTT
j_call: TRBJ1-6; clone_size: .; v_call: TRBV3-1; d_call: .; cdr3_aa: CASSPGPNNSPLHF; cdr3_nt: TGTGCCAGCAGCCCCGGACCTAATAATTCACCCCTCCACTTT
j_call: TRBJ2-3; clone_size: many; v_call: TRBV6-5; d_call: TRBD1; cdr3_aa: CASSPRRDRAGDTQYF; cdr3_nt: TGTGCCAGCAGCCCCAGGAGGGACAGGGCGGGAGATACGCAGTATTTT
j_call: TRBJ2-7; clone_size: .; v_call: TRBV5-1; d_call: .; cdr3_aa: CASSPRAQTIYEQYF; cdr3_nt: TGCGCCAGCAGCCCTCGCGCCCAGACTATCTACGAGCAGTACTTC
j_call: TRBJ2-3; clone_size: many; v_call: TRBV7-9; d_call: .; cdr3_aa: CASSSAETPDTDTQYF; cdr3_nt: TGTGCCAGCAGCTCCGCCGAAACACCCGACACAGATACGCAGTATTTT
j_call: TRBJ2-1; clone_size: .; v_call: TRBV20-1; d_call: .; cdr3_aa: CSTVRGPSSYNEQFF; cdr3_nt: TGCAGTACCGTGCGGGGCCCTAGCTCCTACAATGAGCAGTTCTTC
j_call: TRBJ2-7; clone_size: .; v_call: TRBV6-5; d_call: .; cdr3_aa: CASSATLDSSYEQYF; cdr3_nt: TGTGCCAGCAGCGCTACTTTGGACTCATCCTACGAGCAGTACTTC
j_call: TRBJ2-2; clone_size: many; v_call: TRBV12-3/TRBV12-4; d_call: .; cdr3_aa: CASTPRLGNTGELFF; cdr3_nt: TGTGCCAGCACCCCTAGGTTGGGGAACACCGGGGAGCTGTTTTTT
j_call: TRBJ2-5; clone_size: many; v_call: TRBV20-1; d_call: TRBD2; cdr3_aa: CSARGMSGDQETQYF; cdr3_nt: TGCAGTGCTAGAGGGATGAGCGGGGACCAAGAGACCCAGTACTTC